This is a list of T cell receptor beta chains from one sample in a study of beta chain features in type 1 diabetes. TCRdb keeps only in-frame clones here, not all; method: immunoSEQ multiplex PCR. Here the sample spans 150,000 to 180,000 clones, around a tenth being singletons. The sample taken for sequencing was central memory CD4+ T cells from blood. These receptors originate from a man aged 25 to 45 with type 1 diabetes. CDR3s include the opening cysteine and the closing phenylalanine or tryptophan. The D gene is left open where the match is weak. The size of a clone is reported for some rows only, either as once, few or many, or as a class for expanded clones.

D gene: -; clone size: -; J gene: TRBJ2-1; V gene: TRBV7-8; CDR3 DNA: TGTGCCAGCAGCCTCAACAGTCTCCGTAAGAACGAGCAGTTCTTC; CDR3 protein: CASSLNSLRKNEQFF
D gene: TRBD2; clone size: -; J gene: TRBJ2-5; V gene: TRBV6-5; CDR3 DNA: TGTGCCAGCAGGAGGACTAGCGGGTTTCGGGAGACCCAGTACTTC; CDR3 protein: CASRRTSGFRETQYF
D gene: TRBD2; clone size: few; J gene: TRBJ2-7; V gene: TRBV29-1; CDR3 DNA: TGCAGCGGCGGGACTAGCGGGAGTCTGCCCTACGAGCAGTACTTC; CDR3 protein: CSGGTSGSLPYEQYF
D gene: TRBD1; clone size: few; J gene: TRBJ1-1; V gene: TRBV9; CDR3 DNA: TGTGCCAGCAGCGCCCGGACAGGGCCCATGAACACTGAAGCTTTCTTT; CDR3 protein: CASSARTGPMNTEAFF
D gene: TRBD1; clone size: few; J gene: TRBJ2-7; V gene: TRBV18; CDR3 DNA: TGTGCCAGCTCGCCGGGGACAGGGGAATACGAGCAGTACTTC; CDR3 protein: CASSPGTGEYEQYF
D gene: TRBD2; clone size: few; J gene: TRBJ2-3; V gene: TRBV4-2; CDR3 DNA: TGTGCCAGCAGCCAGAACTGGCCGGGGGGAGATACGCAGTATTTT; CDR3 protein: CASSQNWPGGDTQYF
D gene: -; clone size: few; J gene: TRBJ1-1; V gene: TRBV15; CDR3 DNA: TGTGCCACCAGCGGGAGGCAGGGATACACTGAAGCTTTCTTT; CDR3 protein: CATSGRQGYTEAFF
D gene: -; clone size: -; J gene: TRBJ2-5; V gene: TRBV7-2; CDR3 DNA: TGTGCCAGCAGCTTCCCCTCGGCGGGACAAGAGACCCAGTACTTC; CDR3 protein: CASSFPSAGQETQYF
D gene: TRBD2; clone size: -; J gene: TRBJ2-7; V gene: TRBV5-8; CDR3 DNA: TGTGCCAGCAGCCGGGGGGTGGCAGCCTTGCCCTACGAGCAGTACTTC; CDR3 protein: CASSRGVAALPYEQYF
D gene: -; clone size: -; J gene: TRBJ1-2; V gene: TRBV20-1; CDR3 DNA: TGCAGTGCTACGGTTTTGGGCGGCTACACCTTC; CDR3 protein: CSATVLGGYTF
D gene: TRBD1; clone size: -; J gene: TRBJ2-3; V gene: TRBV5-4; CDR3 DNA: TGTGCCAGCAGCTATCGACCCGGACAGGGCACAGATACGCAGTATTTT; CDR3 protein: CASSYRPGQGTDTQYF
D gene: -; clone size: few; J gene: TRBJ2-5; V gene: TRBV18; CDR3 DNA: TGTGCCAGCTCCGACAGCAGTGAGACCCAGTACTTC; CDR3 protein: CASSDSSETQYF